This entry lists 15 T cell receptor beta chains sequenced from one sample in a study of blood T cells in healthy people across ages. Combining a sample-barcoded 5' primer with a J-beta primer mix, a second PCR ran for about 6 to 11 cycles. Each CDR3 protein is one row after TCRdb ran MiXCR on the 5' RACE reads. Of fewer than 900,000 distinct CDR3 sequences listed, around 48% are singletons. Sequencing was carried out using blood. The receptors shown here come from a woman in her sixties or seventies in good health.

Comments on this clonotype: One end of the junction fails to match germline, which may point to a read error. V is TRBV29-1 and J is TRBJ2-1, with D hard to call. Germline V gene sequence: CDR1 SQVTM, CDR2 ANQGSEA. There are 12 residues in the CDR3. The chain's CDR3 is CSQYESYSEQFF. The CDR3 nucleotides are TGCAGCCAGTACGAGTCTTACAGTGAGCAGTTCTTC.

The rearrangement joins TRBV11-2 to TRBJ2-5; 7 bases are a match to TRBD1. The V gene's germline CDR1 is SGHAT and CDR2 FQNNGV. V lost 5 bases, J lost 7 bases, and 7 bases stayed unmatched. There are 13 residues in the CDR3. CDR3 in DNA: TGTGCCAGCAGCCTAGGGACAGAGGGGACCCAGTACTTC. It yields the protein CASSLGTEGTQYF. The variable domain in full, with the rest retrieved from reference TRBV11-2 and TRBJ2-5, is EAGVAQSPRYKIIEKRQSVAFWCNPISGHATLYWYQQILGQGPKLLIQFQNNGVVDDSQLPKDRFSAERLKGVDSTLKIQPAKLEDSAVYLCASSLGTEGTQYFGPGTRLLVL.

The sample holds a few counts of this clonotype. The chain has TRBV7-9 and TRBJ1-2, with D possibly TRBD1 on 5 matching bases. The CDR3 is 15 amino acids. CDR1 and CDR2 from the germline V gene are SEHNR and FQNEAQ (reference sequence). V was clipped by 6 bases and J by 4 bases, with 18 bases between them. DNA for the CDR3: TGTGCCAGCAGACTACAGGCCGGGGACCGCTATGGCTACACCTTC. Its protein is CASRLQAGDRYGYTF.

The chain couples TRBV4-1 to TRBJ2-1, with D tentatively TRBD2 (7 bases). The germline V gene encodes CDR1 MGHRA and CDR2 YSYEKL. V dropped 5 bases and J dropped 4 bases, with 15 bases sitting between them. There are 15 residues in the CDR3. The CDR3 DNA follows: TGCGCCAGCAGCTCGGGGGGCGGTCATTACAATGAGCAGTTCTTC. It yields the protein CASSSGGGHYNEQFF.

The V call is TRBV27, the J call TRBJ2-7; 11 bases align to TRBD2. The CDR3 length is 14 residues. The V gene end was trimmed by 6 bases and the J gene end by 4 bases; junction bases not matched to a gene: 5. The germline V gene encodes CDR1 MNHEY and CDR2 SMNVEV (reference sequence). Here the CDR3 reads CASRVLAGVYEQYF. For the CDR3, the DNA is TGTGCCAGCAGGGTACTAGCGGGAGTTTACGAGCAGTACTTC.

This clonotype was observed a few times. The gene calls are TRBV4-3 and TRBJ2-7; the match to TRBD1 covers 7 bases. Trimming took 1 base from V and 3 from J; bases not matched to a gene: 6. The V gene's germline CDR1 is LGHNA and CDR2 YSLEER. This CDR3 is built from 15 residues. The CDR3 bases are TGCGCCAGCAGCCAAGTAGTAGGGGGCGACTACGAGCAGTACTTC. This sequence encodes CASSQVVGGDYEQYF.

The sample holds a few counts of this clonotype. A read error may produce the germline difference seen at one junction end. The chain has TRBV10-3 and TRBJ2-3, with TRBD1 matching over 8 bases. Per germline, CDR1 ENHRY and CDR2 SYGVKD. The length of the CDR3 is 14 residues. The CDR3 is CAIRAGTGADTQYF. CDR3 bases: TGTGCTATCAGAGCCGGGACAGGAGCAGATACGCAGTATTTT.

The rearrangement joins TRBV12-3 or TRBV12-4 to TRBJ1-1; 8 bases match TRBD1. V dropped 1 base and J dropped 3; count of bases not matched to a gene: 10. The CDR3 loop spans 17 amino acids. Here the CDR3 DNA reads TGTGCCAGCAGTTTAGGGACAGGGCACTATGAGGACACTGAAGCTTTCTTT. Translation: CASSLGTGHYEDTEAFF.

V gene TRBV4-3 combines with J gene TRBJ2-1; 11 bases map to TRBD2. Germline CDR1 reads LGHNA; CDR2 reads YSLEER. V lost 5 bases and J lost 7; bases outside the gene matches: 4. The CDR3 is made up of 14 amino acids. The DNA of the CDR3 is TGCGCCAGCAGCTATACTAGCGGGGGAAATGAGCAGTTCTTC. It encodes CASSYTSGGNEQFF.

The chain joins TRBV4-3 to TRBJ2-1; 7 bases match TRBD1. V trimming: 1 base; J trimming: 4 bases; junction bases outside the gene matches: 4. CDR1 is LGHNA and CDR2 is YSLEER in the germline V gene. The CDR3 sequence is 15 residues long. CDR3 sequence: CASSQGLQGYNEQFF. The CDR3, as DNA: TGCGCCAGCAGCCAAGGCCTACAGGGGTACAATGAGCAGTTCTTC.

The genes are TRBV6-5 and TRBJ1-2; tentative D call: TRBD1 (5 bases). Deletions cut 5 bases from V and 4 bases from J, with 17 bases between. The CDR3 sequence is 15 residues long. The germline V gene has CDR1 MNHEY and CDR2 SVGAGI. This chain's CDR3 is CASSDQSRDLYGYTF. CDR3 nucleotides: TGTGCCAGCAGTGACCAGAGCAGGGATCTCTATGGCTACACCTTC.

The chain links TRBV12-5 to TRBJ2-3, with 7 positions matching TRBD2. Trimming at V came to 6 bases and at J to 0 bases, leaving 6 bases not matched to a gene. This CDR3 comprises 15 residues. The germline gives CDR1 LGHNT, CDR2 FRNRAP. The CDR3 loop is CASGPSGTSTDTQYF. CDR3 DNA sequence: TGTGCTAGTGGCCCTAGCGGAACTAGCACAGATACGCAGTATTTT.

The chain is built from TRBV2 and TRBJ2-4; 10 bases map to TRBD1. The CDR3 runs to 17 residues. With V trimmed by 2 bases and J by 0 bases, 4 bases remained unmatched. In germline, CDR1 is SNHLY, CDR2 FYNNEI. The CDR3 protein is CASSEPGTGVAKNIQYF. CDR3 in DNA: TGTGCCAGCAGTGAACCGGGGACAGGGGTAGCCAAAAACATTCAGTACTTC. Using reference TRBV2 and TRBJ2-4 for the parts outside the CDR3, the full variable domain is EPEVTQTPSHQVTQMGQEVILRCVPISNHLYFYWYRQILGQKVEFLVSFYNNEISEKSEIFDDQFSVERPDGSNFTLKIRSTKLEDSAMYFCASSEPGTGVAKNIQYFGAGTRLSVL.

This sequence joins TRBV20-1 and TRBJ2-5; 9 nucleotides agree with TRBD1. Unmatched junction bases numbered 19, after V lost 6 bases and J lost 11 bases. Germline values: CDR1 DFQATT, CDR2 SNEGSKA (reference sequence). The CDR3 extends over 15 amino acids. CDR3: CSAERRDRVVGEQYF. The CDR3 DNA is TGCAGTGCAGAACGGCGGGACAGGGTGGTGGGAGAGCAGTACTTC.

J is TRBJ2-5 and V is TRBV5-1; D might be TRBD1 or TRBD2, each matching 5 bases. CDR1 and CDR2 (germline): SGHRS, YFSETQ. This CDR3 has 15 amino acids. V was shortened by 4 bases and J by 1 base, with 14 bases between the two germline ends. The CDR3 here is CASSRRTGLQETQYF. The CDR3 DNA sequence: TGCGCCAGCAGCCGAAGGACGGGGCTCCAAGAGACCCAGTACTTC.